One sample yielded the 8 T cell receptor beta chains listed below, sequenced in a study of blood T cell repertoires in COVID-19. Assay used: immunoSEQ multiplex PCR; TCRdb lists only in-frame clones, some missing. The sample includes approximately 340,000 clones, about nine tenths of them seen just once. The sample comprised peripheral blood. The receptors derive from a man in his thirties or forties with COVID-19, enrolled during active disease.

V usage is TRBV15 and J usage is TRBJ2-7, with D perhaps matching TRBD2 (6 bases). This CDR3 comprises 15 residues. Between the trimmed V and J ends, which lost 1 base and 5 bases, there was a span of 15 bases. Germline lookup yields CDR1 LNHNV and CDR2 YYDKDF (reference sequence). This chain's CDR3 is CATSRGTRRDHEQYF. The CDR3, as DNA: TGTGCCACCAGCAGAGGTACACGGAGGGACCACGAGCAGTACTTC. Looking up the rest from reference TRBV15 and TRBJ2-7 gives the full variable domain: DAMVIQNPRYQVTQFGKPVTLSCSQTLNHNVMYWYQQKSSQAPKLLFHYYDKDFNNEADTPDNFQSRRPNTSFCFLDIRSPGLGDTAMYLCATSRGTRRDHEQYFGPGTRLTVT.

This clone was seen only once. CDR3 nucleotide sequence: TGCGCCAGCAGCATTGATGGGACTAGCGGGGTATCAGATACGCAGTATTTT. Its translation: CASSIDGTSGVSDTQYF. The genes are TRBV5-1 and TRBJ2-3; 13 nucleotides agree with TRBD2. V was clipped by 4 bases and J by 4 bases; unmatched bases: 9. CDR3 length equals 17 residues. The germline V gene has CDR1 SGHRS and CDR2 YFSETQ.

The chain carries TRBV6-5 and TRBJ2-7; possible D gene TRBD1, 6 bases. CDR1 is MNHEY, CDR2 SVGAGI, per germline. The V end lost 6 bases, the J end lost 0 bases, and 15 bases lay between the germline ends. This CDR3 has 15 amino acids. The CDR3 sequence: CASRGAFRGSYEQYF. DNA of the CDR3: TGTGCCAGCAGGGGGGCCTTCAGGGGCTCCTACGAGCAGTACTTC.

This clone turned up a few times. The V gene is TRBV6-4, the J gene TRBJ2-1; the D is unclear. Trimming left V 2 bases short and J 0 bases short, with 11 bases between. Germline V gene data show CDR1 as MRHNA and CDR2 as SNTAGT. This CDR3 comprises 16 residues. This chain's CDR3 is CASSDEARSSYNEQFF. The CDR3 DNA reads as TGTGCCAGCAGTGACGAAGCGAGGAGCTCCTACAATGAGCAGTTCTTC.

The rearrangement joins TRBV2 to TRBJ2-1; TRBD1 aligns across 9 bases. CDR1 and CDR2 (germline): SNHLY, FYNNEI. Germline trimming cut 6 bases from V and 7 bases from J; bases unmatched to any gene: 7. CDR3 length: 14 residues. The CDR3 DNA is TGTGCCAGCAGCGGGGGACAGGGTTGGAATGAGCAGTTCTTC. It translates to CASSGGQGWNEQFF.

In nucleotides, the CDR3 is TGTGCCATCAGTAGGGACAGGGGCTATGGCTACACCTTC. It is translated as CAISRDRGYGYTF. The chain combines TRBV10-3 with TRBJ1-2; 10 nucleotides align to TRBD1. CDR3 length equals 13 residues. Looked up from germline, CDR1 is ENHRY and CDR2 is SYGVKD. V was clipped by 5 bases and J by 4 bases; unmatched bases: 1.

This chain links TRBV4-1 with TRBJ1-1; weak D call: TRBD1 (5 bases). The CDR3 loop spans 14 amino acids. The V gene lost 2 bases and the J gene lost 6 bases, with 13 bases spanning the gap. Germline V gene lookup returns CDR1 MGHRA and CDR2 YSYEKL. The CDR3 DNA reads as TGCGCCAGCAGCCAAAAGACAGTAACCGCTGAAGCTTTCTTT. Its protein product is CASSQKTVTAEAFF.

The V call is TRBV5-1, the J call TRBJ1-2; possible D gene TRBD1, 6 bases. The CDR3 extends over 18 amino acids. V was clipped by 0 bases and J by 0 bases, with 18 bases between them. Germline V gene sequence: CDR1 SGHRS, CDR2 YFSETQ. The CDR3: CASSLAKGGAGTNYGYTF. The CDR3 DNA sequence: TGCGCCAGCAGCTTGGCCAAAGGGGGTGCAGGGACTAACTATGGCTACACCTTC.